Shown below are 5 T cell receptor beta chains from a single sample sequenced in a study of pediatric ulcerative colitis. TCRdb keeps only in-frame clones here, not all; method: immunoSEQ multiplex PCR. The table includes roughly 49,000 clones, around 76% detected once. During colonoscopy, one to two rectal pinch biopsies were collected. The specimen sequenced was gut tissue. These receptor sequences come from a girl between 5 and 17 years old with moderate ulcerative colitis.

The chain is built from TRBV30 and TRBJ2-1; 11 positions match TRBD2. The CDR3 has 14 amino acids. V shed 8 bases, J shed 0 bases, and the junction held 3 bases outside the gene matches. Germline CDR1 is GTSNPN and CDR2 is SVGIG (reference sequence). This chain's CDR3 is CARLAGSSYNEQFF. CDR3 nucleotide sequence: TGTGCCCGACTAGCGGGGAGCTCCTACAATGAGCAGTTCTTC.

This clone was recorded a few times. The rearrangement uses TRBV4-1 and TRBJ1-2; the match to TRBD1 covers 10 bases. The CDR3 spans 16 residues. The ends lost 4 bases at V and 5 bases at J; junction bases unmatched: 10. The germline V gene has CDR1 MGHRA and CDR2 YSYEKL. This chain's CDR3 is CASSPGGTGARYGYTF. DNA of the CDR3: TGCGCCAGCAGCCCGGGGGGGACAGGGGCGAGGTATGGCTACACCTTC.

CDR3 loop: CASRPGQDYEQYF. The DNA of the CDR3 is TGTGCCAGCAGACCGGGACAGGACTACGAGCAGTACTTC. The chain carries TRBV27 and TRBJ2-7; 8 bases map to TRBD1. This CDR3 contains 13 residues. Trimming cost V 6 bases and J 3 bases; bases outside gene matches: 4. The germline V gene has CDR1 MNHEY and CDR2 SMNVEV (reference sequence).

This CDR3 is CASIPRTSGAWDEQFF. CDR3 DNA: TGTGCCAGTATCCCCCGGACTAGCGGGGCGTGGGATGAGCAGTTCTTC. V and J are TRBV5-8 and TRBJ2-1, with 12 bases aligning to TRBD2. Germline V CDR1 and CDR2: SGHTS, YDEGEE. This CDR3 is 16 amino acids long. Germline trimming cut 8 bases from V and 8 bases from J; bases unmatched to any gene: 14.

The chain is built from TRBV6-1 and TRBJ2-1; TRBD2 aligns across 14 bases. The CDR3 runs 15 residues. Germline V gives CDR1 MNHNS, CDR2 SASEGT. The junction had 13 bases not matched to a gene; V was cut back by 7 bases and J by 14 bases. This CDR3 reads CASTPSPRLAGGEFF. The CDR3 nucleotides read TGTGCCAGCACTCCTAGCCCCAGACTAGCGGGGGGGGAGTTCTTC.